This is a list of T cell receptor beta chains from one sample in a study of blood T cell repertoires in COVID-19. Only in-frame clones appear in the TCRdb table, and some are missing; sequencing was by immunoSEQ multiplex PCR. There are about 250,000 clones in the sample; around 83% occur only once, and roughly 10% lies in the top ten. The specimen was peripheral blood. These receptors were taken from an elderly man with acute or convalescent COVID-19. CDR3s include the opening cysteine and the closing phenylalanine or tryptophan. Fields, in order: CDR3 length, J gene, clone size, D gene, V gene, CDR3 protein, CDR3 DNA. A D gene is named only where the DNA matches it firmly. Size is omitted from some rows. Given values are once, few, many or a class for expanded clones.

16	TRBJ2-5	-	TRBD1	TRBV18	CASSQSGTGVQETQYF	TGTGCCAGCTCACAGTCCGGGACAGGGGTCCAAGAGACCCAGTACTTC
13	TRBJ2-1	-	-	TRBV5-4	CASSLDRGNEQFF	TGTGCCAGCAGCTTAGATAGGGGAAATGAGCAGTTCTTC
13	TRBJ2-4	-	-	TRBV19	CATSQLAKNIQYF	TGTGCCACCTCACAGCTAGCCAAAAACATTCAGTACTTC
14	TRBJ1-1	-	-	TRBV27	CASSGRTGNTEAFF	TGTGCCAGCAGTGGACGAACAGGGAACACTGAAGCTTTCTTT
15	TRBJ2-7	few	-	TRBV5-4	CASTNRGGTPYEQYF	TGTGCCAGCACGAATAGGGGGGGAACCCCCTACGAGCAGTACTTC
13	TRBJ1-6	-	-	TRBV6-5	CASSSKTRAPLHF	TGTGCCAGCAGTTCAAAAACTCGAGCACCCCTCCACTTT
15	TRBJ2-1	-	TRBD2	TRBV27	CASSLTSGPFSEQFF	TGTGCCAGCAGTCTGACTAGCGGGCCCTTTAGTGAGCAGTTCTTC
17	TRBJ1-5	-	TRBD1	TRBV10-3	CAISESGTGYSNQPQHF	TGTGCCATCAGTGAATCCGGGACAGGGTACAGCAATCAGCCCCAGCATTTT
14	TRBJ1-1	-	TRBD1	TRBV7-8	CASSYGTANTEAFF	TGTGCCAGCAGCTACGGGACAGCGAACACTGAAGCTTTCTTT
16	TRBJ1-4	-	TRBD1	TRBV19	CASSIENRGYNEKLFF	TGTGCCAGTAGTATTGAGAACAGGGGATATAATGAAAAACTGTTTTTT
13	TRBJ2-5	-	TRBD2	TRBV19	CARPRLAGSDQYF	TGTGCCCGTCCGAGACTAGCGGGAAGTGACCAGTACTTC
15	TRBJ2-3	-	-	TRBV6-5	CASRKQGERTDTQYF	TGTGCCAGCAGAAAACAGGGAGAAAGGACAGATACGCAGTATTTT
14	TRBJ2-7	-	TRBD1	TRBV5-1	CASSLDRVVYEQYF	TGCGCCAGCAGCCTGGACAGGGTCGTCTACGAGCAGTACTTC
13	TRBJ1-1	once	-	TRBV12-3/TRBV12-4	CASSLGRSQQAFF	TGTGCCAGCAGTCTCGGAAGGAGCCAGCAAGCTTTCTTT
17	TRBJ1-1	-	-	TRBV19	CASSIDQGKRANTEAFF	TGTGCCAGTAGTATAGATCAAGGGAAGCGGGCGAACACTGAAGCTTTCTTT